The 19 T cell receptor beta chains listed next were all sequenced from one sample in a study of cytomegalovirus exposure and HLA in healthy donors. PCR primers comprised 60 Vbeta and 13 Jbeta primers. Repertoires were generated with immunoSEQ multiplex PCR, while TCRdb's copy carries only in-frame clones and drops some. The table records about 6,600 clones, roughly half of them present only once. What was sequenced was PBMCs. These receptors were collected from a man aged 25-45 years in good health and CMV-seropositive.

In its sample, this clone was seen a few times. The rearrangement joins TRBV30 to TRBJ2-7; maybe TRBD2 (6 bases). Between the trimmed V and J ends, which lost 0 bases and 7 bases, there was a span of 25 bases. This CDR3 is 17 amino acids long. Looked up from germline, CDR1 is GTSNPN and CDR2 is SVGIG (reference sequence). The CDR3 spells CAWSVWGKGLPPGEQYF. The CDR3 DNA reads TGTGCCTGGAGTGTTTGGGGAAAGGGACTCCCCCCTGGGGAGCAGTACTTC.

This clone was counted between two and nine times. The chain couples TRBV29-1 to TRBJ1-1; no clear D. This CDR3 is 13 amino acids long. V lost 4 bases and J lost 0, with 9 bases in between. Germline CDR1 reads SQVTM; CDR2 reads ANQGSEA. CDR3 amino acids: CSVGRGMNTEAFF. CDR3 nucleotides: TGCAGCGTTGGTCGAGGGATGAACACTGAAGCTTTCTTT.

This clone appeared a few times. The chain recombines TRBV29-1 with TRBJ2-7; 7 bases agree with TRBD1. The CDR3 consists of 12 residues. J was trimmed by 4 bases and V by 5 bases; bases with no gene match: 5. Per the germline V gene, CDR1 is SQVTM and CDR2 is ANQGSEA. The CDR3 sequence: CSVTGQQYEQYF. The CDR3 coding sequence is TGCAGCGTTACGGGACAGCAATACGAGCAGTACTTC.

The rearrangement uses TRBV7-2 and TRBJ2-3; maybe TRBD2 (5 bases). The V gene lost 2 bases and the J gene lost 5 bases, with 8 bases spanning the gap. CDR1 is SGHTA and CDR2 is FQGNSA in the germline V gene. The CDR3 is 13 residues long. The CDR3 nucleotides are TGTGCCAGCAGCTTAAACCGGGGAGATACGCAGTATTTT. This translates into CASSLNRGDTQYF.

The chain uses TRBV11-2 and TRBJ1-5, with D unclear. The V gene lost 4 bases and the J gene lost 6 bases, with 10 bases spanning the gap. The CDR3 is 13 residues long. Germline loops: CDR1 SGHAT, CDR2 FQNNGV. CDR3 region: CASSSEATQPQHF. DNA for the CDR3: TGTGCCAGCAGCTCGGAGGCGACTCAGCCCCAGCATTTT.

V and J are TRBV4-2 and TRBJ2-5; 7 nucleotides match TRBD2. CDR1 and CDR2 (germline): LGHNA, YNFKEQ. Trimming cost V 0 bases and J 4 bases; bases outside gene matches: 11. The CDR3 loop spans 17 amino acids. As DNA, the CDR3 is TGTGCCAGCAGCCAAGAGGTTATGGGGGGGTTGGGAGAGACCCAGTACTTC. It codes for CASSQEVMGGLGETQYF.

The chain couples TRBV13 to TRBJ1-5, with D unclear. CDR3 length equals 12 residues. CDR1 and CDR2 from the germline V gene are PRHDT and FYEKMQ (reference sequence). The germline V and J ends were trimmed by 3 bases and 6 bases, with 6 bases remaining between them. The CDR3 region has the DNA TGTGCCAGCAGCTTGGGCAGTCAGCCCCAGCATTTT. Translated, it gives CASSLGSQPQHF.

V usage is TRBV28 and J usage is TRBJ2-3, with D possibly matching TRBD2 (5 bases). With 7 bases removed from V and 3 bases from J, the gap between germline ends came to 17 bases. CDR1 MDHEN and CDR2 SYDVKM come from the germline V gene. This CDR3 region has 15 residues. Here the CDR3 DNA reads TGTGCCAGCAACCTTTCCGGGGTTGGAACAGATACGCAGTATTTT. This gives the protein CASNLSGVGTDTQYF. Supplemented by reference TRBV28 and TRBJ2-3, the full variable domain reads DVKVTQSSRYLVKRTGEKVFLECVQDMDHENMFWYRQDPGLGLRLIYFSYDVKMKEKGDIPEGYSVSREKKERFSLILESASTNQTSMYLCASNLSGVGTDTQYFGPGTRLTVL.

The chain combines TRBV11-3 with TRBJ2-3, with 7 bases lining up with TRBD1. Germline V CDR1 and CDR2: SGHNT, YENEEA. J lost 6 bases, V lost 3 bases, and 15 bases had no gene match. The CDR3 extends over 17 amino acids. This CDR3 reads CASSFVTGHLWRDTQYF. The CDR3 DNA reads as TGTGCCAGCAGCTTTGTGACAGGGCACTTATGGCGCGATACGCAGTATTTT.

This chain uses TRBV4-3 with TRBJ1-1; D possibly corresponds to TRBD1 (6 bases). Germline V gene lookup returns CDR1 LGHNA and CDR2 YSLEER. Trimming cost V 0 bases and J 0 bases, with 8 bases left between them. The CDR3 extends over 15 amino acids. The chain's CDR3 is CASSQETGMNTEAFF. In DNA, the CDR3 is TGCGCCAGCAGCCAAGAAACAGGGATGAACACTGAAGCTTTCTTT.

The V and J genes are TRBV5-1 and TRBJ1-2, with a possible D match to TRBD1 (5 bases). The CDR3 has 14 residues. V gave up 0 bases and J gave up 4 bases, with 10 bases separating them. Per germline, CDR1 SGHRS and CDR2 YFSETQ. In DNA form, the CDR3 reads TGCGCCAGCAGCTTGGTCGGCCAGGGCTATGGCTACACCTTC. This translates into CASSLVGQGYGYTF.

The chain employs TRBV19 and TRBJ1-1, with D possibly TRBD1 on 6 matching bases. The CDR3 sequence is 12 residues long. The germline gives CDR1 LNHDA, CDR2 SQIVND (reference sequence). V lost 5 bases, J lost 7 bases, and 11 bases lay in between. The CDR3 reads CASSPTGREAFF. As DNA, the CDR3 is TGTGCCAGTAGTCCGACAGGCCGTGAAGCTTTCTTT. The whole variable domain, filled in from reference TRBV19 and TRBJ1-1, reads DGGITQSPKYLFRKEGQNVTLSCEQNLNHDAMYWYRQDPGQGLRLIYYSQIVNDFQKGDIAEGYSVSREKKESFPLTVTSAQKNPTAFYLCASSPTGREAFFGQGTRLTVV.

This clone was counted a few times. The chain carries TRBV29-1 and TRBJ1-1, with D unresolved. The CDR3 runs to 13 residues. Trimming removed 5 bases from V and 0 bases from J, with 10 bases in between. Germline CDR1 reads SQVTM; CDR2 reads ANQGSEA. CDR3 loop: CSVLGQMNTEAFF. DNA of the CDR3: TGCAGCGTTCTTGGCCAGATGAACACTGAAGCTTTCTTT.

The chain joins TRBV29-1 to TRBJ1-1, with a weak D call TRBD1 (5 bases). V shed 6 bases and J shed 1 base, with 9 bases lying between them. The CDR3 length is 12 residues. The germline gives CDR1 SQVTM, CDR2 ANQGSEA. CDR3 residues: CSVFTGNTEAFF. The CDR3 DNA sequence: TGCAGCGTCTTCACAGGGAACACTGAAGCTTTCTTT.

The chain recombines TRBV25-1 with TRBJ1-5; 7 positions match TRBD1. Germline V gene sequence: CDR1 MGHDK, CDR2 SYGVNS. The V gene end was trimmed by 3 bases and the J gene end by 0 bases; junction bases not matched to a gene: 11. This CDR3 has 18 amino acids. The CDR3 nucleotides are TGTGCCAGCAGTGAGGGACAGCCACCCCACGATAGCAATCAGCCCCAGCATTTT. It yields the protein CASSEGQPPHDSNQPQHF.

The V gene is TRBV4-1, the J gene TRBJ1-2; D is perhaps TRBD1 (5 bases). Germline CDR1 MGHRA, CDR2 YSYEKL. This CDR3 is 17 amino acids long. Trimming pared 1 base from V and 8 bases from J, leaving 23 bases between. The CDR3 here is CASSQVGTQAEGDGYTF. CDR3 coding DNA: TGCGCCAGCAGCCAAGTTGGGACCCAGGCGGAGGGAGACGGCTACACCTTC.

The V and J genes are TRBV4-2 and TRBJ1-2, with a tentative D call TRBD1 (5 bases). This CDR3 region has 16 residues. CDR1 and CDR2 from the germline V gene are LGHNA and YNFKEQ. Trimming cost V 4 bases and J 0 bases, with 15 bases left between them. CDR3 DNA sequence: TGTGCCAGCAGCCCCCATGCACAGGCCACTAACTATGGCTACACCTTC. Amino acid sequence: CASSPHAQATNYGYTF.

The genes are TRBV6-1 and TRBJ1-1; tentatively, D is TRBD1 (5 bases). Germline assignment: CDR1 MNHNS and CDR2 SASEGT. The CDR3 length is 13 residues. V was pared by 6 bases and J by 6 bases, with 14 bases between. CDR3 region: CASRMAGIAEAFF. CDR3 DNA: TGTGCCAGCAGGATGGCAGGGATCGCTGAAGCTTTCTTT.

The chain recombines TRBV29-1 with TRBJ1-6, with 7 positions matching TRBD1. The CDR3 runs to 15 residues. Germline V CDR1 and CDR2: SQVTM, ANQGSEA. The V and J ends lost 5 bases and 5 bases, in that order; junction bases with no gene match: 9. The CDR3 sequence is CSVRLTGTDNSPLHF. As DNA, the CDR3 is TGCAGCGTTAGGTTAACCGGGACAGATAATTCACCCCTCCACTTT.